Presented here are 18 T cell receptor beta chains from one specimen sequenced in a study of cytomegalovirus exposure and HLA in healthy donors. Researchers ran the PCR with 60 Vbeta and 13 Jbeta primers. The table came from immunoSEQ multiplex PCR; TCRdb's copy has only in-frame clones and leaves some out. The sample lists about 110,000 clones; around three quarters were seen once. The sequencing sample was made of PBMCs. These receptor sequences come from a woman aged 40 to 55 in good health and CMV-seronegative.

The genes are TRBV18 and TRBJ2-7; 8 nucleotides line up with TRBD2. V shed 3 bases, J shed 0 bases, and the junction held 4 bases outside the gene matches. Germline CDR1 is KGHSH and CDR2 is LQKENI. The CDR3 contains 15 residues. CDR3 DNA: TGTGCCAGCTCACCGGGGCGGGAGGTCTCCTACGAGCAGTACTTC. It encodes CASSPGREVSYEQYF.

In DNA form, the CDR3 reads TGTGCCAGCTCCCCCGACAGTGGCAATCAGCCCCAGCATTTT. This gives the protein CASSPDSGNQPQHF. V is TRBV6-1 and J is TRBJ1-5; D possibly corresponds to TRBD1 (5 bases). This CDR3 is 14 amino acids long. CDR1 MNHNS and CDR2 SASEGT come from the germline V gene. V was clipped by 8 bases and J by 2 bases, with 13 bases between them.

DNA for the CDR3: TGCGCCAGCAGCCAAGAGGGGAGCGCGGTTGCCTACGAGCAGTACTTC. Translated, it gives CASSQEGSAVAYEQYF. V and J are TRBV4-1 and TRBJ2-7, with D perhaps matching TRBD2 (5 bases). Trimming left V 0 bases short and J 2 bases short, with 14 bases between. Looked up from germline, CDR1 is MGHRA and CDR2 is YSYEKL. This CDR3 spans 16 amino acids.

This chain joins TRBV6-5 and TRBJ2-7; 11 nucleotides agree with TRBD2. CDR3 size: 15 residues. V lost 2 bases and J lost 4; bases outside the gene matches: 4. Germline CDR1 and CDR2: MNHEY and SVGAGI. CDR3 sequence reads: CASSYGLAGGYEQYF. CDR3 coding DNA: TGTGCCAGCAGTTACGGCCTAGCGGGGGGTTACGAGCAGTACTTC.

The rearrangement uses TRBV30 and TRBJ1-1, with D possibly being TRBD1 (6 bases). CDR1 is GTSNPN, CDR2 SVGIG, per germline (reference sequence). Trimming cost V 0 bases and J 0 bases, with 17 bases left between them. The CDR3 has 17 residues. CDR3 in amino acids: CAWSVSRGEVLNTEAFF. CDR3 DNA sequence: TGTGCCTGGAGTGTCAGCAGGGGCGAGGTGTTGAACACTGAAGCTTTCTTT.

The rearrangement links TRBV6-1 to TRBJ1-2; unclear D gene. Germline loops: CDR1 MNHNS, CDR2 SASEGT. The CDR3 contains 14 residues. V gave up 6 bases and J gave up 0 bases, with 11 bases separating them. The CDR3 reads CASSSAGSNYGYTF. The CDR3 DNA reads TGTGCCAGCAGCTCCGCAGGTTCTAACTATGGCTACACCTTC.

The CDR3: CASSLNGRAGSYEQYF. The DNA of the CDR3 is TGTGCCAGCAGTCTCAATGGGAGGGCAGGTTCCTACGAGCAGTACTTC. The genes are TRBV28 and TRBJ2-7, with 7 bases identical to TRBD2. The CDR3 is made up of 16 amino acids. Germline V gene data show CDR1 as MDHEN and CDR2 as SYDVKM. The ends lost 5 bases at V and 1 base at J; junction bases unmatched: 11.

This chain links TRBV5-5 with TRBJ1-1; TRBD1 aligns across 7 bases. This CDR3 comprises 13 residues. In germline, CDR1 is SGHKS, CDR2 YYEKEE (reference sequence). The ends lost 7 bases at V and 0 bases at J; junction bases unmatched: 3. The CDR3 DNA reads TGTGCCAGCCACAGGGGTATGAACACTGAAGCTTTCTTT. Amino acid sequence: CASHRGMNTEAFF.

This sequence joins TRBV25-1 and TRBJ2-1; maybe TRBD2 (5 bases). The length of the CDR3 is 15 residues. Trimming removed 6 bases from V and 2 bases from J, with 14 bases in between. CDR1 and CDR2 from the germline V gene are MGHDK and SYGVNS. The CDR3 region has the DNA TGTGCCAGCAGCGGATATAGCGCCACCTACAATGAGCAGTTCTTC. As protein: CASSGYSATYNEQFF.

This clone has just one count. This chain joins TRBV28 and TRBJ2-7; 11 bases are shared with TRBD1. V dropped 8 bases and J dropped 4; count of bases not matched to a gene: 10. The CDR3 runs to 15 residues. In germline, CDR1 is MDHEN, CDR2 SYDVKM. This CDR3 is CASSIGTGGPYEQYF. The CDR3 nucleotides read TGTGCCAGCTCAATCGGGACAGGGGGACCGTACGAGCAGTACTTC.

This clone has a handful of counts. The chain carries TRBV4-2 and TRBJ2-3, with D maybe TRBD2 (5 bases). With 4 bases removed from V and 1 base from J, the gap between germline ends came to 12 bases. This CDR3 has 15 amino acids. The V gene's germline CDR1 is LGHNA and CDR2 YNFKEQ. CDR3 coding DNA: TGTGCCAGCAGCCCCTTCACGAGGGGCACAGATACGCAGTATTTT. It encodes CASSPFTRGTDTQYF.

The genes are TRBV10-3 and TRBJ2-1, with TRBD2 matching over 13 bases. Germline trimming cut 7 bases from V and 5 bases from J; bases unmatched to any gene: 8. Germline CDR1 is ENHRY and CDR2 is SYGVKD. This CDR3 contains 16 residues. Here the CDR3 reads CAITPLAGGPNNEQFF. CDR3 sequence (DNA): TGTGCCATCACCCCACTAGCGGGGGGGCCAAACAATGAGCAGTTCTTC.

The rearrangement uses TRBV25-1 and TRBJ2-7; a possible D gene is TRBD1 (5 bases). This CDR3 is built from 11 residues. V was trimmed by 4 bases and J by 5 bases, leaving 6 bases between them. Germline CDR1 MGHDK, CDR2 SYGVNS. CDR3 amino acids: CASSAGNEQYF. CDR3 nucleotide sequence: TGTGCCAGCAGTGCAGGGAACGAGCAGTACTTC.

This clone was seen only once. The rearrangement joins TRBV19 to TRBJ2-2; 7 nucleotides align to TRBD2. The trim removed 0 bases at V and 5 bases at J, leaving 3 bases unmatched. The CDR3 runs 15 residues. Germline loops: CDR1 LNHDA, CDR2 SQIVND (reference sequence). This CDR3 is CASSIDGRSTGELFF. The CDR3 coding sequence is TGTGCCAGTAGTATAGACGGGAGGTCGACCGGGGAGCTGTTTTTT.

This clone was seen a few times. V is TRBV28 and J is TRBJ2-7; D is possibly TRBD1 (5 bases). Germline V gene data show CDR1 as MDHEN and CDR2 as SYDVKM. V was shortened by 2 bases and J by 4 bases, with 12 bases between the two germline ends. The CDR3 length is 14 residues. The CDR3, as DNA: TGTGCCAGCAGTTTAGGCCAGGGTGCTTACGAGCAGTACTTC. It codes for CASSLGQGAYEQYF.

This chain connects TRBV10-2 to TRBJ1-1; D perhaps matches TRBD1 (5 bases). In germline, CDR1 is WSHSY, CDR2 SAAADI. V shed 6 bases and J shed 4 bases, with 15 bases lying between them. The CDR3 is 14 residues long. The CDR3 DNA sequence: TGCGCCAGCAGACGGGGGGACGGAGGCACTGAAGCTTTCTTT. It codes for CASRRGDGGTEAFF.

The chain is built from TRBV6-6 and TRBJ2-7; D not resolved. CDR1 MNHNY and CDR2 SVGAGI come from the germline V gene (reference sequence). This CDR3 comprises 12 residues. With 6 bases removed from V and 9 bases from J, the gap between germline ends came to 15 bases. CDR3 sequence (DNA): TGTGCCAGCAGCTTTGCTTCGAGAGGGCAGTACTTC. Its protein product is CASSFASRGQYF.

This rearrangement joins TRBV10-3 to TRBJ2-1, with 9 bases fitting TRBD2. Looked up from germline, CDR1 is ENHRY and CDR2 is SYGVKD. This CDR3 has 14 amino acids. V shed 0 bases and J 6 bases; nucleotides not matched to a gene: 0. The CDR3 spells CAISESREGNEQFF. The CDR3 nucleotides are TGTGCCATCAGTGAGTCGCGGGAGGGCAATGAGCAGTTCTTC.